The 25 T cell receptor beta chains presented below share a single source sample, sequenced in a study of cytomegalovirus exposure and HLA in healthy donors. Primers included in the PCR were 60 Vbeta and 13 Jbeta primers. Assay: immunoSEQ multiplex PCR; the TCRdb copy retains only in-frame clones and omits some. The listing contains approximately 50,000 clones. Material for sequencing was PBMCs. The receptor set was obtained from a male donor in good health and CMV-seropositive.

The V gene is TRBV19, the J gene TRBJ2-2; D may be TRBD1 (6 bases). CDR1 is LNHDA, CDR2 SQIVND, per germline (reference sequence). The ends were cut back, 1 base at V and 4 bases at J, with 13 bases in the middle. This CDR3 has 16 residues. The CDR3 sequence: CASSIVPGAATGELFF. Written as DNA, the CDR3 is TGTGCCAGTAGTATAGTCCCAGGGGCGGCCACCGGGGAGCTGTTTTTT.

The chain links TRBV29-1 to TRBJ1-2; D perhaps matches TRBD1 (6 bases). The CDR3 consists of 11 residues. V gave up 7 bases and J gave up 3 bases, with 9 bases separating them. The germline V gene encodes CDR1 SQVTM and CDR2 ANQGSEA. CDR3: CSGGGDYGYTF. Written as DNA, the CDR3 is TGCAGCGGGGGGGGCGACTATGGCTACACCTTC.

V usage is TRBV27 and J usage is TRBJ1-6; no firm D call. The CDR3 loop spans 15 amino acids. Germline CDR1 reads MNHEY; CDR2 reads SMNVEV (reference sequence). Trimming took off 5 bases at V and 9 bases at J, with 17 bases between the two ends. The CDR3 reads CASSPYLGGSSPLHF. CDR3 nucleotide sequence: TGTGCCAGCAGTCCGTACCTAGGCGGGAGTTCACCCCTCCACTTT.

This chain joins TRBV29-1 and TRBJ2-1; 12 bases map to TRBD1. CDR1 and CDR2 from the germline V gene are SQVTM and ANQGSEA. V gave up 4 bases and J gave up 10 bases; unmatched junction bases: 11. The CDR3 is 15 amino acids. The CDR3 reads CSVGGQGATLGEQFF. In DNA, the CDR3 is TGCAGCGTTGGGGGACAGGGGGCGACCCTAGGGGAGCAGTTCTTC.

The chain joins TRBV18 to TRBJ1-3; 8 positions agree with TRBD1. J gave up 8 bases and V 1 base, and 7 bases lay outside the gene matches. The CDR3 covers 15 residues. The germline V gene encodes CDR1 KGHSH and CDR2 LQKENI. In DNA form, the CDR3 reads TGTGCCAGCTCACCACTGTCGGGACAGGACGACACCATATATTTT. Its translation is CASSPLSGQDDTIYF.

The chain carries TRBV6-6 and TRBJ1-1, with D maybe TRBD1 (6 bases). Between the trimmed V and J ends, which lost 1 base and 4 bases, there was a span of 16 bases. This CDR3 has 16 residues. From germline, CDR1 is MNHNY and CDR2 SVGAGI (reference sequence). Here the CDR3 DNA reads TGTGCCAGCAGTTACTGGTCTGGGGGGGCGGGCACTGAAGCTTTCTTT. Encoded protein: CASSYWSGGAGTEAFF.

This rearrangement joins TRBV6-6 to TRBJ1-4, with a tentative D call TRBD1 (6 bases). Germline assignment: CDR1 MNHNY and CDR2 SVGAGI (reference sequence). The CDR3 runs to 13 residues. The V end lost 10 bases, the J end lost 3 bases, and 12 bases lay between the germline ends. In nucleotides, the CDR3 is TGTGCCACCCAGACAGGATCTAATGAAAAACTGTTTTTT. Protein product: CATQTGSNEKLFF.

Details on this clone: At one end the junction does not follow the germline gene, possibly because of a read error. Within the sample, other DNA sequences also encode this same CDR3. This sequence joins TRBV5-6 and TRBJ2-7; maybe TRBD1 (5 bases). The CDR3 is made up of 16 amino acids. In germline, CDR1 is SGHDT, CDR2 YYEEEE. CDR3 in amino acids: CASSLVGVLSSYEQYF. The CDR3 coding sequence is TGTGCCAGCAGCTTGGTAGGGGTTCTAAGCTCCTACGAGCAATACTTC.

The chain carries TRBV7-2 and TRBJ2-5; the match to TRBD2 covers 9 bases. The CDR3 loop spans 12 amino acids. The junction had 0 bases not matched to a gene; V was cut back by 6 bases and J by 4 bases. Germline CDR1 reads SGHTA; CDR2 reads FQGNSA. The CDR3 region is CASRAGGETQYF. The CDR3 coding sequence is TGTGCCAGCAGAGCGGGGGGAGAGACCCAGTACTTC.

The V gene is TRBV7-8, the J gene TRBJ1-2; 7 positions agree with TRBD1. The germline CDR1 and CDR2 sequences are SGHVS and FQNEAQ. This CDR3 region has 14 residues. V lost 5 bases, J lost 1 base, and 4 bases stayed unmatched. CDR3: CASSPGGINYGYTF. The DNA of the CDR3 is TGTGCCAGCAGCCCAGGGGGGATTAACTATGGCTACACCTTC.

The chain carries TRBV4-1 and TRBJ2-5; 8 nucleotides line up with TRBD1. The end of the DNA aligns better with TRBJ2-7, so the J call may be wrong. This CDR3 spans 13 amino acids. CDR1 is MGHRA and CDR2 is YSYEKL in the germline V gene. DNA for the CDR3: TGCGCCAGCAGCCCACAGGGGGTAAGCGAGCAGTACTTC. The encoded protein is CASSPQGVSEQYF.

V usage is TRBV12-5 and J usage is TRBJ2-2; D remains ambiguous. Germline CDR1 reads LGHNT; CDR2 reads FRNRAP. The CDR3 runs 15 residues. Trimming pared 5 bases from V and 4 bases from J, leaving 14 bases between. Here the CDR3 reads CASGPPAQTTGELFF. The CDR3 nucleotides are TGTGCTAGTGGTCCCCCGGCACAGACCACCGGGGAGCTGTTTTTT.

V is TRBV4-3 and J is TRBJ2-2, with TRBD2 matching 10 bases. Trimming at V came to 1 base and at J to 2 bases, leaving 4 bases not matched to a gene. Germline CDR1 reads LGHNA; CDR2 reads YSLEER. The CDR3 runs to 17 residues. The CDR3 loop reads CASSQAASGGNTGELFF. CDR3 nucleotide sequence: TGCGCCAGCAGCCAAGCGGCTAGCGGGGGTAACACCGGGGAGCTGTTTTTT.

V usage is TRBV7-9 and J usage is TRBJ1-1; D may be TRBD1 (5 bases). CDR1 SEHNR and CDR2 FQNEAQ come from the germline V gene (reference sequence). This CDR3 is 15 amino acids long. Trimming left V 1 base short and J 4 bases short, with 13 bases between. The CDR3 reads CASSLVVGGITEAFF. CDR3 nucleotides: TGTGCCAGCAGCTTAGTGGTCGGGGGGATCACTGAAGCTTTCTTT.

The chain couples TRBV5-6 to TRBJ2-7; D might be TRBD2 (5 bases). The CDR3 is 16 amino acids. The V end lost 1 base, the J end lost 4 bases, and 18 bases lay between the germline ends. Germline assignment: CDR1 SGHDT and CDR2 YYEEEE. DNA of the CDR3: TGTGCCAGCAGCTTGAGAGGGATGGAGTCGAGGTACGAGCAGTACTTC. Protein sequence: CASSLRGMESRYEQYF.

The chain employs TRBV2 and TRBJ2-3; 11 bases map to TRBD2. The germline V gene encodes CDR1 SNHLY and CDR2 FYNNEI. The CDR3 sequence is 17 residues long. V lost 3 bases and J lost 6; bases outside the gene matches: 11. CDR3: CASSDLTSGESIDTQYF. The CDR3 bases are TGTGCCAGCAGTGATTTGACTAGCGGGGAGAGTATCGATACGCAGTATTTT.

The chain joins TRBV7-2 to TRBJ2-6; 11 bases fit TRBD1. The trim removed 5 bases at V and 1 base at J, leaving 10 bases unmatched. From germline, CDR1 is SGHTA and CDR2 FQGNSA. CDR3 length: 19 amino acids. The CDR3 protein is CASSQSWDRGSSGANVLTF. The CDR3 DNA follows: TGTGCCAGCAGCCAGAGCTGGGACAGGGGGAGTTCTGGGGCCAACGTCCTGACTTTC.

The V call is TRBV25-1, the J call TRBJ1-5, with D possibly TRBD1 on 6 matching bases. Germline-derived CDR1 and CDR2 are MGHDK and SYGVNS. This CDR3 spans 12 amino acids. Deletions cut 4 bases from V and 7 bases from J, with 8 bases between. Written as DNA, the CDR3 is TGTGCCAGCAGTGTTGACAGGCAGCCCCAGCATTTT. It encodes CASSVDRQPQHF.

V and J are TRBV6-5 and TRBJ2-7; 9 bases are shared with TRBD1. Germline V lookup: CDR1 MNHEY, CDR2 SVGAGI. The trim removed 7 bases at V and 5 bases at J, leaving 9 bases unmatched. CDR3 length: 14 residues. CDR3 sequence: CASNTGGVVNEQYF. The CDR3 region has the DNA TGTGCCAGCAATACAGGGGGCGTTGTCAACGAGCAGTACTTC.

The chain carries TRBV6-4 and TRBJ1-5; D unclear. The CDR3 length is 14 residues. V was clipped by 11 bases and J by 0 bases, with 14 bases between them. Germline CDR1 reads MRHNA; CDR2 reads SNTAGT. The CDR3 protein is CAVQRRDSNQPQHF. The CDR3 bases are TGTGCCGTACAACGACGGGATAGCAATCAGCCCCAGCATTTT.

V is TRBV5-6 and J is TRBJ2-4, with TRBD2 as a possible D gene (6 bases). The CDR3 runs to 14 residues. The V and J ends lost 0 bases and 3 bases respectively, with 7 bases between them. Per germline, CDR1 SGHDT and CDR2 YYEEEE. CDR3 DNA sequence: TGTGCCAGCAGCTTGGGGGGAGGCAAAAACATTCAGTACTTC. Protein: CASSLGGGKNIQYF.

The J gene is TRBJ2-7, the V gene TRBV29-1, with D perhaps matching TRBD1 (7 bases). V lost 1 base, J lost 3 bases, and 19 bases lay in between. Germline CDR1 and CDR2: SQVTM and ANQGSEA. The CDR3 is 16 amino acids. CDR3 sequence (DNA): TGCAGCGTTGAAGGAGGAGGGGGCAGTAAGTACTACGAGCAGTACTTC. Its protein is CSVEGGGGSKYYEQYF.

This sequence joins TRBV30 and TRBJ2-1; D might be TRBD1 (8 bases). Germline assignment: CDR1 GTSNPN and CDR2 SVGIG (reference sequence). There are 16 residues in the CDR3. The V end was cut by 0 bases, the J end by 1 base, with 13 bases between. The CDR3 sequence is CAWSVRGDRSYNEQFF. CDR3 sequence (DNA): TGTGCCTGGAGTGTACGGGGGGACAGGTCCTACAATGAGCAGTTCTTC.

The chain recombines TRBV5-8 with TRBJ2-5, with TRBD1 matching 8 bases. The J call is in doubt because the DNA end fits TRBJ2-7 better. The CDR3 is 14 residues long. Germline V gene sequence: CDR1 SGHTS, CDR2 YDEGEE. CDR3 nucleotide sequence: TGTGCCAGCAGCTTGACGGACAGGGTTGCCGAGCAGTACTTC. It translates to CASSLTDRVAEQYF.

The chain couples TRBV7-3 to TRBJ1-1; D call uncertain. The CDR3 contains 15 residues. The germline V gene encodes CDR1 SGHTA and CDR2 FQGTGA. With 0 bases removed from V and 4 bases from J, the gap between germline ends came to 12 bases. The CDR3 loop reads CASSLTSGSTTEAFF. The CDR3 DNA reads TGTGCCAGCAGCTTAACGTCGGGGTCCACCACTGAAGCTTTCTTT.